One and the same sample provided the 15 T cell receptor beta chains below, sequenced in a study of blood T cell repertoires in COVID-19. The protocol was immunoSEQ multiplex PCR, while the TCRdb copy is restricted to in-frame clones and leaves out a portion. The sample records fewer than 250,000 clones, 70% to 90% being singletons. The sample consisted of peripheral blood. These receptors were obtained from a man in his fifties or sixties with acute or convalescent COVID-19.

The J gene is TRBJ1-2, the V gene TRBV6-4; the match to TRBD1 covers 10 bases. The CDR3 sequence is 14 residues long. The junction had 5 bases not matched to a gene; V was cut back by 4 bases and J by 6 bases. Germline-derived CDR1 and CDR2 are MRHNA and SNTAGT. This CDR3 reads CASSATGTGDGYTF. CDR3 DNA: TGTGCCAGCAGTGCCACCGGGACAGGGGATGGCTACACCTTC.

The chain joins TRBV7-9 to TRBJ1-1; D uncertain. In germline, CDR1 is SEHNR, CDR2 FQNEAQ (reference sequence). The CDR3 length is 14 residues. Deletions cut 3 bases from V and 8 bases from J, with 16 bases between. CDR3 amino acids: CASSFKSRGLEAFF. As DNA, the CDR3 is TGTGCCAGCAGCTTCAAGTCCCGAGGTCTCGAAGCTTTCTTT.

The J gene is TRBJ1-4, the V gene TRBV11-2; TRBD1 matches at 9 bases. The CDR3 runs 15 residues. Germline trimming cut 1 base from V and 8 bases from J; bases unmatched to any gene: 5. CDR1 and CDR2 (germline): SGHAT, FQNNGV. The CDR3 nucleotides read TGTGCCAGCAGCTTAGGGGACAGGGAGAAGGAAAAACTGTTTTTT. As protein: CASSLGDREKEKLFF.

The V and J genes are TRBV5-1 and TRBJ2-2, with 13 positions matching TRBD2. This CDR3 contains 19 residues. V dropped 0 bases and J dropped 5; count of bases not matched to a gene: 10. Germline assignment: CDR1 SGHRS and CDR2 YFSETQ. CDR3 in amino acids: CASSLALTSGGSGTGELFF. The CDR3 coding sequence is TGCGCCAGCAGCTTGGCCCTGACTAGCGGGGGGTCAGGGACCGGGGAGCTGTTTTTT.

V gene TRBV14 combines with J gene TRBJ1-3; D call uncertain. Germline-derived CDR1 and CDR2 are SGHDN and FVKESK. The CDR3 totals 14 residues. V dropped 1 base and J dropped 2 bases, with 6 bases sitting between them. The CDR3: CASSQVWPGNTIYF. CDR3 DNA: TGTGCCAGCAGCCAAGTATGGCCTGGAAACACCATATATTTT.

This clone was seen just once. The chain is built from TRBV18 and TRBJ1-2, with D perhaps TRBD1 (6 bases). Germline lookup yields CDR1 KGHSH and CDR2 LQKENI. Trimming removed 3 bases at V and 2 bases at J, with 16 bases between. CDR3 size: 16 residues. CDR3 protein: CASSPLGTPANYGYTF. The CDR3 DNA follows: TGTGCCAGCTCACCGCTTGGGACACCGGCCAACTATGGCTACACCTTC. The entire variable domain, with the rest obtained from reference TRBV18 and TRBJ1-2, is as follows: NAGVMQNPRHLVRRRGQEARLRCSPMKGHSHVYWYRQLPEEGLKFMVYLQKENIIDESGMPKERFSAEFPKEGPSILRIQQVVRGDSAAYFCASSPLGTPANYGYTFGSGTRLTVV.

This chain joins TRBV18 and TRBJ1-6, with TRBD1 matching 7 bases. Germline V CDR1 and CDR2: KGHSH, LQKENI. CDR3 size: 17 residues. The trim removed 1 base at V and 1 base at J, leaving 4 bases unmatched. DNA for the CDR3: TGTGCCAGCTCACCACAGGGGGCTGCGTCCTATAATTCACCCCTCCACTTT. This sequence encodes CASSPQGAASYNSPLHF.

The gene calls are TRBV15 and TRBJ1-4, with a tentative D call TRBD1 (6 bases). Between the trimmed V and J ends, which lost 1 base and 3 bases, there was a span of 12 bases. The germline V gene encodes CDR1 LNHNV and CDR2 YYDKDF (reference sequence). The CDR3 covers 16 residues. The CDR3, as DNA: TGTGCCACCAGCAGAGCCGAAGACAGGCCTAATGAAAAACTGTTTTTT. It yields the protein CATSRAEDRPNEKLFF.

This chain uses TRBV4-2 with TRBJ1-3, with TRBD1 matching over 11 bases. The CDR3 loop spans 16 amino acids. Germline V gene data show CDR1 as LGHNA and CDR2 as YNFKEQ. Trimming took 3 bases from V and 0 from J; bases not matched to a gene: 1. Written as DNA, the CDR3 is TGTGCCAGCAGCCATGGACAGGGGGCCTCTGGAAACACCATATATTTT. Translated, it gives CASSHGQGASGNTIYF.

The CDR3 loop is CASSPPLRSNEQFF. The CDR3 nucleotides read TGTGCCAGCAGCCCCCCACTTCGGAGCAATGAGCAGTTCTTC. The chain recombines TRBV5-5 with TRBJ2-1, with D hard to call. There are 14 residues in the CDR3. Germline lookup yields CDR1 SGHKS and CDR2 YYEKEE (reference sequence). Trimming shortened V by 4 bases and J by 6 bases, and 14 bases separated the two germline ends.

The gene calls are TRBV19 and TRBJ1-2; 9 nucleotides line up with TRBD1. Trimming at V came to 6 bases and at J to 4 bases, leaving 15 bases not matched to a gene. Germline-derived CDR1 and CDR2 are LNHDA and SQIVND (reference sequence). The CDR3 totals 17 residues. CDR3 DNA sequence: TGTGCCAGTAGATCCGTCCCCGGGACAGGGAGTTCCTATGGCTACACCTTC. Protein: CASRSVPGTGSSYGYTF.

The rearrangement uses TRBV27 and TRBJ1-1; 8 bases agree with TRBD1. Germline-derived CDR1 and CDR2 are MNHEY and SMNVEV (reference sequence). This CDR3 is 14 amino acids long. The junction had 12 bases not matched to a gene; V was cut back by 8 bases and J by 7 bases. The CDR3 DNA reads TGTGCCAGCCGACCCGGACAGGGCTATCGTGAAGCTTTCTTT. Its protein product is CASRPGQGYREAFF.

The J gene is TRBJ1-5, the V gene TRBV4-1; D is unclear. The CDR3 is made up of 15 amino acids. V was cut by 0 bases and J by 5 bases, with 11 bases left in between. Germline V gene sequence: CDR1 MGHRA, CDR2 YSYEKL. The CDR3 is CASSQEGKEHQPQHF. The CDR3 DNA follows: TGCGCCAGCAGCCAAGAAGGAAAGGAGCATCAGCCCCAGCATTTT.

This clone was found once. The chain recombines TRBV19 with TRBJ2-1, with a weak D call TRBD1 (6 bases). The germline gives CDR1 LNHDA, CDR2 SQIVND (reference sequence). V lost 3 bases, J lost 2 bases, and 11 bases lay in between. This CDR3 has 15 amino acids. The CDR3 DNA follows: TGTGCCAGTAGTATTGAAGGGGACACCTACAATGAGCAGTTCTTC. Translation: CASSIEGDTYNEQFF.

The CDR3 reads CASSLVASTDTQYF. CDR3 sequence (DNA): TGTGCCAGCAGTTTAGTCGCGAGCACAGATACGCAGTATTTT. The chain has TRBV27 and TRBJ2-3; D is uncertain. Per the germline V gene, CDR1 is MNHEY and CDR2 is SMNVEV (reference sequence). The CDR3 is 14 residues long. V dropped 2 bases and J dropped 0 bases, with 6 bases sitting between them.